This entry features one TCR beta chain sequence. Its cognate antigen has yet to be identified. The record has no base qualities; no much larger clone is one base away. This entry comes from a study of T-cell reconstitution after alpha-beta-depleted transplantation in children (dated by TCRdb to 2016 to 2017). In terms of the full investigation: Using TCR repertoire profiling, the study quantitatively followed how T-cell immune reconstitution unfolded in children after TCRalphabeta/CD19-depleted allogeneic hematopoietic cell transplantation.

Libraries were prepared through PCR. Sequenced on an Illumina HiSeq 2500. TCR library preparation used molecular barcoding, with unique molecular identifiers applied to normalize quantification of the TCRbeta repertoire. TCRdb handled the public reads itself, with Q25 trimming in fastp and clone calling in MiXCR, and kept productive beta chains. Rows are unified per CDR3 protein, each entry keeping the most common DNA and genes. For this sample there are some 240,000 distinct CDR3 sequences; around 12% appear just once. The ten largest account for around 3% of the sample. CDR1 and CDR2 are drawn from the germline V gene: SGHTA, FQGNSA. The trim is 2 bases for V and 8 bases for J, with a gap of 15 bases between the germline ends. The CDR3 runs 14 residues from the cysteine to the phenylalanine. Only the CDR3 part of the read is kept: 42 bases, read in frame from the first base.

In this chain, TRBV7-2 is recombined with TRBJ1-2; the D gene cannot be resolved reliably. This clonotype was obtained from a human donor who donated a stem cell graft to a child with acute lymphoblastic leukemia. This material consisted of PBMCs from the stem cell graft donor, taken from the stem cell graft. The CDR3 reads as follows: CASSLSRRGSGYTF. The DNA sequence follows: TGTGCCAGCAGCTTATCCCGGCGGGGTTCGGGCTACACCTTC.